These 2 T cell receptor beta chains originate from one sample sequenced in a study of PD-L1 blockade in urothelial cancer. Indicated time point: pretreatment peripheral blood. The data were produced by immunoSEQ multiplex PCR, yet TCRdb's version contains in-frame clones alone and is incomplete. The sample has fewer than 60,000 clones, about 80% seen once; the top ten hold roughly 1.4%. This material consisted of PBMCs, taken around atezolizumab (anti-PD-L1) treatment. Source of these receptors: a man between 50 and 59 years old with urothelial cancer.

This chain connects TRBV5-6 to TRBJ2-5; 10 bases fit TRBD1. The trim removed 4 bases at V and 0 bases at J, leaving 6 bases unmatched. Germline assignment: CDR1 SGHDT and CDR2 YYEEEE. There are 16 residues in the CDR3. CDR3 nucleotide sequence: TGTGCCAGCAGCCCGATGGGACAGGGGTACCAAGAGACCCAGTACTTC. As protein: CASSPMGQGYQETQYF.

The chain links TRBV15 to TRBJ1-2; 8 bases fit TRBD1. V trimming: 1 base; J trimming: 8 bases; junction bases outside the gene matches: 6. The CDR3 sequence is 14 residues long. The germline V gene encodes CDR1 LNHNV and CDR2 YYDKDF (reference sequence). Written as DNA, the CDR3 is TGTGCCACCAGCAGAGGGACAGGGCTATGGGGCTACACCTTC. This sequence encodes CATSRGTGLWGYTF.